This T cell receptor (beta chain) derives from a study of OX40 agonist ivuxolimab in advanced cancers. Measured with immunoSEQ multiplex PCR; TCRdb has only the in-frame clones, and not every one. The repertoire holds more than 60,000 clones, with 94% as singletons. The CDR3 covers 14 residues. V was pared by 2 bases and J by 2 bases, with 12 bases between. Germline V gene sequence: CDR1 GTSNPN, CDR2 SVGIG (reference sequence). This clone is judged medium-sized. The material sequenced was CD4+ or CD8+ T cells sorted from blood, taken in a trial of the OX40 agonist ivuxolimab. V is TRBV30 and J is TRBJ1-2, with D possibly being TRBD1 (6 bases). The receptor's source is an adult with an advanced solid tumor such as melanoma, head and neck, liver or kidney cancer. In nucleotides, the CDR3 is TGTGCCTGGAGTCGGACAGTCCCCAACTATGGCTACACCTTC. Encoded protein: CAWSRTVPNYGYTF.